This paragraph reports one TCR beta chain. The data originate from a study of control samples from healthy donors and cancer patients. Assay: immunoSEQ multiplex PCR; the TCRdb copy retains only in-frame clones and omits some. The data show 100,000 to 150,000 clones, less than 90% seen once. The germline V and J ends were trimmed by 0 bases and 4 bases, with 13 bases remaining between them. This CDR3 is 15 amino acids long. Germline V gene data show CDR1 as SGHTA and CDR2 as FQGNSA. The sequence derives from a young man in good health. The sample taken for sequencing was blood. This chain uses TRBV7-2 with TRBJ2-7; D unresolved. CDR3: CASSLAQATTYEQYF. DNA of the CDR3: TGTGCCAGCAGCTTAGCGCAGGCTACCACTTACGAGCAGTACTTC.